The T cell receptor (beta chain) described here comes from a study of PD-L1 blockade in urothelial cancer. For the study at large: Blood was tested 3 weeks (second dose) and 6 weeks into treatment.

As for this clone: No antigen is known for it.

Whole-study results and caveats: Having blood TCR clonality under the median before treatment predicted better survival.

Repertoires were generated with immunoSEQ multiplex PCR, while TCRdb's copy carries only in-frame clones and drops some. The sample includes approximately 70,000 clones, roughly 84% of them seen just once. Time point described: pretreatment peripheral blood. V trimming: 4 bases; J trimming: 3 bases; junction bases outside the gene matches: 9. Germline CDR1 and CDR2: SGHDN and FVKESK. This CDR3 contains 17 residues. The genes are TRBV14 and TRBJ2-1, with 10 bases matching TRBD2. The sequencing here drew on PBMCs, taken around atezolizumab (anti-PD-L1) treatment. The clonotype comes from a woman aged 70 to 79 with urothelial cancer. CDR3 DNA sequence: TGTGCCAGCAGCCGGATTGGAGCGGGGGGGATCTACAATGAGCAGTTCTTC. It encodes CASSRIGAGGIYNEQFF.